This T cell receptor beta chain was identified during a study of T cells in localized non-small cell lung cancer. General study results and limits: Turning up in adjacent lung were a median about 56 of the top 100 tumor clones.

Relative to its sample, this clone is large. Its antigen is unknown. Investigators took adjacent lung free of atypia at least 2 cm from the tumor margin. Germline V gene sequence: CDR1 MNHGY, CDR2 SAAAGT. The CDR3 consists of 14 residues. Unmatched junction bases numbered 8, after V lost 2 bases and J lost 9 bases. TCRdb's table, derived via immunoSEQ multiplex PCR, lists solely in-frame clones and lacks some. The sample holds some 700 clones, around 22% seen once. This receptor was obtained from a woman aged 40 to 75 with stage I squamous cell lung carcinoma. This material consisted of normal lung tissue next to the tumor, taken before any cancer treatment. J is TRBJ2-5 and V is TRBV6-8; 8 bases line up with TRBD2. CDR3 coding DNA: TGTGCCAGCAGTTACAGTCTACGGGAGGGGGCCCAGTACTTC. Protein sequence: CASSYSLREGAQYF.